Listed here is a single T cell receptor beta chain. Its antigen is as yet unknown. Treatment for all HIV-infected participants took place in the United States. An immunoSEQ assay, version v3.0, was performed at survey level. Sequencing aimed to cover about 40,000-55,000 T-cell genomes per sample. Using immunoSEQ multiplex PCR, the repertoire was profiled, and TCRdb retains in-frame clones only, with some absent. The sample contains tens of thousands of clones, 70% to 90% of which appear only once. The record originates from a study of long-term antiretroviral therapy in people with HIV. Germline lookup yields CDR1 MNHEY and CDR2 SMNVEV (reference sequence). The CDR3 length is 16 residues. Trimming took off 2 bases at V and 0 bases at J, with 10 bases between the two ends. Whole-study results and caveats: Comparison with controls showed narrower CDR3 length ranges in HIV repertoires. At every time point, clones expanded before ART dominated the repertoire.

The genes are TRBV27 and TRBJ1-4, with D hard to call. The origin of this receptor is a man between 35 and 55 years old with HIV. The sequences come from unsorted PBMCs, collected 4.7 to 5 years after starting antiretroviral therapy. CDR3 sequence (DNA): TGTGCCAGCAGTTTACGGGCTCCCGCAACTAATGAAAAACTGTTTTTT. Its translation is CASSLRAPATNEKLFF. Filled out from reference TRBV27 and TRBJ1-4, the complete variable domain reads EAQVTQNPRYLITVTGKKLTVTCSQNMNHEYMSWYRQDPGLGLRQIYYSMNVEVTDKGDVPEGYKVSRKEKRNFPLILESPSPNQTSLYFCASSLRAPATNEKLFFGSGTQLSVL.